Listed below are T cell receptor beta chains from one sample, sequenced in a study of T cell repertoires in aging, cancer and after chemotherapy. TCRdb itself ran the multiplex PCR reads through MiXCR, one entry per CDR3 protein. The repertoire has around 1,400 distinct CDR3 sequences, 45% to 55% of them found once; the top ten carry about a sixth. Sequencing input: blood. The receptors here all came from a human donor with a blood cancer. Each CDR3 is given with its conserved first and last residue. D genes are given only for firm matches. Not all rows give a size; the values are once, few, many and, for expanded clones, a class.

D gene,J gene,clone size,V gene,CDR3 DNA,CDR3 protein
.,TRBJ2-2,.,TRBV29-1,TGCAGCTCCCGGGGTCACACCAAGGAGCTGTTTTTT,CSSRGHTKELFF
.,TRBJ1-2,medium-sized,TRBV20-1,TGCAGTGCTACTCGGGCGAACTATGGCTACACCTTC,CSATRANYGYTF
TRBD2,TRBJ2-1,large,TRBV5-4,TGTGCCAGCAGCTCTCCCGGGACTAGCGTTGGCAATGAGCAGTTCTTC,CASSSPGTSVGNEQFF
.,TRBJ1-2,large,TRBV30,TGTGCCTGTTACAGGTCTTTGGGGTATGGCTACACCTTC,CACYRSLGYGYTF
.,TRBJ2-3,medium-sized,TRBV24-1,TGTGCCACCAGTGATTTTGGGGGACCCGGCACAGATACGCAGTATTTT,CATSDFGGPGTDTQYF
.,TRBJ1-5,.,TRBV6-5,TGTGCCAGCAACTTAGGAGGACAACAGCCCCAGCATTTT,CASNLGGQQPQHF
.,TRBJ2-1,medium-sized,TRBV7-2,TGTGCCAGCAGCTCGGACGGGAGAACCTACAATGAGCAGTTCTTC,CASSSDGRTYNEQFF
.,TRBJ1-1,.,TRBV28,TGTGCCAGCAGTTTTTTGGACAGCTCAAAGAACACTGAAGCTTTCTTT,CASSFLDSSKNTEAFF
.,TRBJ1-4,few,TRBV11-1,TGTGCCAGCAGCTCAAGGACAGCAACTAATGAAAAACTGTTTTTT,CASSSRTATNEKLFF
.,TRBJ1-6,large,TRBV6-1,TGTGCCAGCAGTTCACCGTCACCCCTCCACTTT,CASSSPSPLHF
.,TRBJ1-5,.,TRBV29-1,TGCAGCGCTGGGGGGGGCGCTCAGCCCCAGCATTTT,CSAGGGAQPQHF
.,TRBJ2-7,few,TRBV28,TGTGCCAGCAGTTTAGGACTGCCTCTGAGGGAGCAGTACTTC,CASSLGLPLREQYF
.,TRBJ1-6,once,TRBV6-6,TGTGCCAGCAGTTACTCGAGTCGAACGGGGAACTCCTATAATTCACCCCTCCACTTT,CASSYSSRTGNSYNSPLHF
TRBD2,TRBJ2-1,.,TRBV19,TGTGCCAGCGCCCGGGACTACGCCTACAATGAGCAGTTCTTC,CASARDYAYNEQFF
TRBD1,TRBJ1-2,large,TRBV6-5,TGTGCCAGCAGTGAACAGGGGGCCTCTAACTATGGCTACACCTTC,CASSEQGASNYGYTF
TRBD1,TRBJ2-1,.,TRBV7-7,TGTGCTAGCAGCCCGACAACAGGGGAAGCCTACAATGAGCAGTTCTTC,CASSPTTGEAYNEQFF
TRBD1,TRBJ2-2,medium-sized,TRBV20-1,TGCAGTTCGCCGGGACAGTCGAACACCGGGGAGCTGTTTTTT,CSSPGQSNTGELFF
TRBD2,TRBJ2-7,few,TRBV7-9,TGTGCCAGCAGCGCCCGGGGGGGAAGCTCCTACGAGCAGTACTTC,CASSARGGSSYEQYF
.,TRBJ2-5,.,TRBV24-1,TGTGCCACCAGTGACTTCAGGGCCCAAGAGACCCAGTACTTC,CATSDFRAQETQYF
TRBD2,TRBJ2-7,.,TRBV28,TGTGCCAGCAGCCCGTGGGGGGGAAGAACCTACGAGCAGTACTTC,CASSPWGGRTYEQYF
.,TRBJ1-5,medium-sized,TRBV28,TGTGCCAGCGGAAAGATCGGGGTGGATAAAGCCCAGCATTTT,CASGKIGVDKAQHF
TRBD2,TRBJ2-1,.,TRBV12-3/TRBV12-4,TGTGCCAGCAGCTCTCTAGCGGGAGGGCCCCATGAGCAGTTCTTC,CASSSLAGGPHEQFF
TRBD2,TRBJ2-7,.,TRBV12-3/TRBV12-4,TGTGCCAGCAGCAGTAGACTAGCGGGAGGGCACGAGCAGTACTTC,CASSSRLAGGHEQYF
TRBD2,TRBJ2-5,.,TRBV6-5,TGTGCCAGCAGTTACCGTCCCTGGCGGGAGAAGGGAGAGACCCAGTACTTC,CASSYRPWREKGETQYF
.,TRBJ2-3,medium-sized,TRBV4-1,TGCGCCAGCAGCCAGATGATGGGCCAGCGGGATACGCAGTATTTT,CASSQMMGQRDTQYF
TRBD2,TRBJ2-2,large,TRBV6-1,TGTGCCAGCAGTCCTCGGGGTAGCGGGAGGACCGGGGAGCTGTTTTTT,CASSPRGSGRTGELFF
TRBD2,TRBJ2-2,.,TRBV11-1,TGTGTTAGCAGCTCCCCCGGGACTAGCGGGTCCGGGGAGCTGTTTTTT,CVSSSPGTSGSGELFF
.,TRBJ2-3,once,TRBV12-3/TRBV12-4,TGTGCCAGCACCACAGGCTGGGGTAGCACAGATACGCAGTATTTT,CASTTGWGSTDTQYF
TRBD2,TRBJ2-2,large,TRBV27,TGTGCCAGCAGTTTATCTGGGACTAGCGGGAGGGCCAGCACCGGGGAGCTGTTTTTT,CASSLSGTSGRASTGELFF
TRBD1,TRBJ2-7,medium-sized,TRBV27,TGTGCCAGCAGTAGAGACAGGGGGTCCTACGAGCAGTACTTC,CASSRDRGSYEQYF
TRBD2,TRBJ2-1,.,TRBV12-3/TRBV12-4,TGTGCCAGCAGCCCCCTAGCGGGAGGGCCCCATGAGCAGTTCTTC,CASSPLAGGPHEQFF
.,TRBJ2-1,.,TRBV29-1,TGCAGCGTTGAGGGTGGCACTAGCTCCTACAATGAGCAGTTCTTC,CSVEGGTSSYNEQFF
TRBD1,TRBJ1-2,.,TRBV5-6,TGTGCCAGCAGCTCGACCGGGACAGGGCATGTCTATGGCTACACCTTC,CASSSTGTGHVYGYTF
.,TRBJ1-2,large,TRBV5-5,TGTGCCAGCAGCTTTAAGGGAACTAACTATGGCTACACCTTC,CASSFKGTNYGYTF
TRBD1,TRBJ1-5,once,TRBV10-3,TGTGCCATCAGTGAGTCGTTACAGGGGGCTTCGCCCCAGCATTTT,CAISESLQGASPQHF
.,TRBJ1-6,once,TRBV10-3,TGTGCCATCAGTGAGTCGGGTCTTGGAAGGGGCTCACCCCTCCACTTT,CAISESGLGRGSPLHF
TRBD2,TRBJ2-7,.,TRBV27,TGTGCCAGCAGTTTTTCAGGGGAAGCGGGGGCGCAGTACTTC,CASSFSGEAGAQYF
.,TRBJ1-5,medium-sized,TRBV24-1,TGTGCCACCACCGGGCGGGGGGATCAGCCCCAGCATTTT,CATTGRGDQPQHF
.,TRBJ2-5,.,TRBV28,TGTGCCAGCCAGTCAAGCAATCCGCGACTCCGGTACCAAGAGACCCAGTACTTC,CASQSSNPRLRYQETQYF
.,TRBJ2-7,large,TRBV6-5,TGTGCCAGCAGTTACCCTCTAGCGTACTCCTACGAGCAGTACTTC,CASSYPLAYSYEQYF
.,TRBJ2-1,large,TRBV6-1,TGTGCCAGCAGTGAAGTAGCCGGGTCCTACAATGAGCAGTTCTTC,CASSEVAGSYNEQFF
TRBD1,TRBJ2-5,few,TRBV20-1,TGCAGTGCTAGAAGACAGGGGGTTAGGGTCGGTATTCAAGAGACCCAGTACTTC,CSARRQGVRVGIQETQYF
TRBD2,TRBJ2-3,large,TRBV5-5,TGTGCCAGCAGCCCAGGACTAGCGGGAGGGCCAGCAGATACGCAGTATTTT,CASSPGLAGGPADTQYF
.,TRBJ1-2,.,TRBV6-5,TGTGCCAGCAGTTACGGTGGGGGCAGCTATGGCTACACCTTC,CASSYGGGSYGYTF
TRBD2,TRBJ2-2,medium-sized,TRBV7-2,TGTGCCAGCAGCTTAACCCCGGGACTAGCTTATGGGTCATCCGGGGAGCTGTTTTTT,CASSLTPGLAYGSSGELFF
TRBD2,TRBJ2-2,large,TRBV19,TGTGCCAGTAGTCGTGGCCTAGCGGCGAACACCGGGGAGCTGTTTTTT,CASSRGLAANTGELFF